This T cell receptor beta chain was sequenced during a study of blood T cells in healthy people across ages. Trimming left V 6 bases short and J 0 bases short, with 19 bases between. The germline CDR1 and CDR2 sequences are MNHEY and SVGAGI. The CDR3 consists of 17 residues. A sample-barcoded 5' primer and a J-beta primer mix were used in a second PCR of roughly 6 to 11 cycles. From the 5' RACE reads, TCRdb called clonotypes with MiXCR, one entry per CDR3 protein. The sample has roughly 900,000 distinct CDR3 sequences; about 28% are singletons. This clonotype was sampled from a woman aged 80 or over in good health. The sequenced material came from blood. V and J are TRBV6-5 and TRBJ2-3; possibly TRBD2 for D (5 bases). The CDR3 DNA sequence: TGTGCCAGCAGACCAAGGAGGACGATCGGAAGCACAGATACGCAGTATTTT. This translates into CASRPRRTIGSTDTQYF.